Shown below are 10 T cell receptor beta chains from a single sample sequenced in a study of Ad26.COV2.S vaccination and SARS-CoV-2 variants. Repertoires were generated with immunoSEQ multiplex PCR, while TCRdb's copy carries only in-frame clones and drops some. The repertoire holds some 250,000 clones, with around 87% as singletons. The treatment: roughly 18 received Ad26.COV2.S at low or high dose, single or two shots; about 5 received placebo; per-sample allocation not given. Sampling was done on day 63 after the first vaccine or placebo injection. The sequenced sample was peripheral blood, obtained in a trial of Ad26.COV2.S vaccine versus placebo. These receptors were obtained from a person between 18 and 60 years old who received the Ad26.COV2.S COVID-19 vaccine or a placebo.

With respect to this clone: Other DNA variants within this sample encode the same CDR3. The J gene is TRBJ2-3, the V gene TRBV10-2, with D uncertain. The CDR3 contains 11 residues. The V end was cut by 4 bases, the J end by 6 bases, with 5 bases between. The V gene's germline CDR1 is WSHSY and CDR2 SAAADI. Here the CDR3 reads CASSGSDTQYF. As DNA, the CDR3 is TGCGCCAGCAGTGGCTCCGATACGCAGTATTTT.

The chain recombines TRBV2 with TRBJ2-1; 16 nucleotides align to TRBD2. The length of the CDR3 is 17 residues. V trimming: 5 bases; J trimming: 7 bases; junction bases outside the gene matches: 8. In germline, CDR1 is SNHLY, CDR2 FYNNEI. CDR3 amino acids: CASSLLGTSGGVNEQFF. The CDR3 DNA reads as TGTGCCAGCAGTCTATTGGGGACTAGCGGGGGGGTGAATGAGCAGTTCTTC.

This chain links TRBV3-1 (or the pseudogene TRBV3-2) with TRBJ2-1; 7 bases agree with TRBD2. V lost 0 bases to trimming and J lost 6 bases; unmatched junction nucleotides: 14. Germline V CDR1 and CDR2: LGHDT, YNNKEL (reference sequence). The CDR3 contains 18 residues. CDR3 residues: CASSQDRGGAWFSNEQFF. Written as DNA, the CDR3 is TGTGCCAGCAGCCAAGATAGGGGAGGGGCTTGGTTCAGCAATGAGCAGTTCTTC.

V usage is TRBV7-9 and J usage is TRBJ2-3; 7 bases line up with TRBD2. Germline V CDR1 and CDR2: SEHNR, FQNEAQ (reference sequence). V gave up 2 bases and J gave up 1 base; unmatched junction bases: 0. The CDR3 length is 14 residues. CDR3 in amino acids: CASSLRGGTDTQYF. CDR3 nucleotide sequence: TGTGCCAGCAGCTTACGGGGGGGCACAGATACGCAGTATTTT.

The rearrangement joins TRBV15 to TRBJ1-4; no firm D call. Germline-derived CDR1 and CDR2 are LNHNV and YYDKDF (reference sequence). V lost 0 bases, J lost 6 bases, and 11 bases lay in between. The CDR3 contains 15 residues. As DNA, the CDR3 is TGTGCCACCAGCAGAGAGGGCAGCGGGGATGAAAAACTGTTTTTT. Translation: CATSREGSGDEKLFF.

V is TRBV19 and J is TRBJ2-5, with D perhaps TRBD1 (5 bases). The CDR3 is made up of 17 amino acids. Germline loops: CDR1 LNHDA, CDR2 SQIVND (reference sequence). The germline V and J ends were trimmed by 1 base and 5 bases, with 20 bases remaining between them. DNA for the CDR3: TGTGCCAGTAGTATAGGCAGATTTGGGTCAGGGATCGAGACCCAGTACTTC. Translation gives CASSIGRFGSGIETQYF.

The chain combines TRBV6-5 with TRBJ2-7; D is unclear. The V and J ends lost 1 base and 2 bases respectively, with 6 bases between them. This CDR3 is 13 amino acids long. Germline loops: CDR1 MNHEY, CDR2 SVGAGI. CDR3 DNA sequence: TGTGCCAGCAGTTACTTTGGGGCCTACGAGCAGTACTTC. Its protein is CASSYFGAYEQYF.

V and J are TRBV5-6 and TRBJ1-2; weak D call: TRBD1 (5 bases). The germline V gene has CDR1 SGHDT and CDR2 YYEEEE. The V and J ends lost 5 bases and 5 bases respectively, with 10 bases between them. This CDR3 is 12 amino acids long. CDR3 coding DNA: TGTGCCAGCAGGGGGGTCCAATATGGCTACACCTTC. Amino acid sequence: CASRGVQYGYTF.

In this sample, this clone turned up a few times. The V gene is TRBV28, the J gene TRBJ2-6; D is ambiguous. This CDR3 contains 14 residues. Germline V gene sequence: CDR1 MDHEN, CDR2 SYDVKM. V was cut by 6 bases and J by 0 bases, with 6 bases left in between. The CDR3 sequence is CASSGLSGANVLTF. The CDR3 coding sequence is TGTGCCAGCAGCGGGCTCTCTGGGGCCAACGTCCTGACTTTC.

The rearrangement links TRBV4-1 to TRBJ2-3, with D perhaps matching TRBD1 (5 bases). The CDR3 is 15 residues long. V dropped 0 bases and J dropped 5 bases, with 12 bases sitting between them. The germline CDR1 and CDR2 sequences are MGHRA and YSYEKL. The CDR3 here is CASSQELPGKDTQYF. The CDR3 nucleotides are TGCGCCAGCAGCCAAGAATTACCAGGGAAAGATACGCAGTATTTT.